These 5 T cell receptor beta chains were all obtained from the same sample, sequenced in a study of breast tumors, draining lymph nodes, adjacent tissues. Breast cancer patients provided tissue from their axillary draining lymph nodes. Each CDR3 protein gets one entry after TCRdb re-called the multiplex PCR reads with MiXCR. The table has approximately 100,000 distinct CDR3 sequences, less than 25% seen once. The source material was axillary lymph node tissue. These receptors came from a female donor with breast cancer. Some clones in this sample may be carry-over from other donors' samples.

This clonotype has ten or more counts. The chain uses TRBV6-1 and TRBJ1-2; tentative D call: TRBD1 (6 bases). CDR1 is MNHNS, CDR2 SASEGT, per germline. This CDR3 is built from 16 residues. Trimming took off 6 bases at V and 5 bases at J, with 22 bases between the two ends. CDR3: CASSQEGGGRSYGYTF. The CDR3 DNA follows: TGTGCCAGCAGCCAGGAGGGGGGGGGGCGTAGTTATGGCTACACCTTC.

This clonotype has at least ten counts. CDR3 amino acids: CASSQGQGGEQYF. CDR3 nucleotides: TGTGCCAGCAGTCAGGGACAGGGTGGCGAGCAGTACTTC. J is TRBJ2-7 and V is TRBV12-3 or TRBV12-4; 9 bases match TRBD1. Germline trimming cut 5 bases from V and 6 bases from J; bases unmatched to any gene: 5. This CDR3 is built from 13 residues.

In regard to this clonotype: This may come from a read error, since a much larger clone is one base off. The chain is built from TRBV19 and TRBJ1-4; D possibly corresponds to TRBD1 (5 bases). The V end lost 4 bases, the J end lost 1 base, and 7 bases lay between the germline ends. CDR1 is LNHDA and CDR2 is SQIVND in the germline V gene (reference sequence). The CDR3 spans 14 residues. The CDR3 reads CASSTTGTNEKLFF. Written as DNA, the CDR3 is TGTGCCAGTAGTACCACAGGAACTAATGAAAAACTGTTTTTT.

In its sample, this clonotype was seen many times. The chain recombines TRBV7-2 with TRBJ2-3; 14 bases fit TRBD2. CDR1 and CDR2 from the germline V gene are SGHTA and FQGNSA. The CDR3 consists of 18 residues. The ends lost 5 bases at V and 0 bases at J; junction bases unmatched: 7. The CDR3: CASSPGTSGGTSTDTQYF. The DNA for the CDR3 is TGTGCCAGCAGCCCTGGGACTAGCGGGGGAACTAGCACAGATACGCAGTATTTT.

In this sample, this clonotype turned up many times. The chain has TRBV2 and TRBJ2-1; D ambiguous. V gave up 0 bases and J gave up 11 bases, with 8 bases separating them. The length of the CDR3 is 12 residues. Per the germline V gene, CDR1 is SNHLY and CDR2 is FYNNEI. The CDR3 spells CASSEAVSQQFF. The CDR3 nucleotides are TGTGCCAGCAGTGAAGCGGTCTCCCAGCAGTTCTTC. Based on the CDR3 plus reference TRBV2 and TRBJ2-1, the full variable domain is EPEVTQTPSHQVTQMGQEVILRCVPISNHLYFYWYRQILGQKVEFLVSFYNNEISEKSEIFDDQFSVERPDGSNFTLKIRSTKLEDSAMYFCASSEAVSQQFFGPGTRLTVL.